One and the same sample provided the 10 T cell receptor beta chains below, sequenced in a study of beta chain features in type 1 diabetes. The authors reverse transcribed all of the isolated RNA, so sequencing captured expressed TCRB transcripts. The method was immunoSEQ multiplex PCR; TCRdb's version includes in-frame clones alone and lacks a portion of them. In the table there are 250,000 to 300,000 clones, 8% of which are singletons. Sequenced sample: central memory CD4+ T cells from blood. These TCRs come from a woman under 30 in good health.

The chain has TRBV5-6 and TRBJ2-2, with D possibly matching TRBD1 (5 bases). CDR3 length equals 16 residues. V was shortened by 1 base and J by 3 bases, with 13 bases between the two germline ends. CDR1 SGHDT and CDR2 YYEEEE come from the germline V gene. The CDR3 is CASSLRRQTYTGELFF. CDR3 DNA: TGTGCCAGCAGCTTGAGGAGACAGACTTACACCGGGGAGCTGTTTTTT.

CDR3 protein: CASSTYLTGGDGYTF. In DNA form, the CDR3 reads TGTGCCAGCAGCACATACCTCACAGGGGGCGATGGCTACACCTTC. This chain joins TRBV7-2 and TRBJ1-2, with TRBD1 matching 9 bases. This CDR3 spans 15 amino acids. The V segment lost 5 bases and the J segment 6 bases; nucleotides outside the gene matches: 10. From germline, CDR1 is SGHTA and CDR2 FQGNSA. The full variable domain, rest sourced from reference TRBV7-2 and TRBJ1-2, is GAGVSQSPSNKVTEKGKDVELRCDPISGHTALYWYRQSLGQGLEFLIYFQGNSAPDKSGLPSDRFSAERTGGSVSTLTIQRTQQEDSAVYLCASSTYLTGGDGYTFGSGTRLTVV.

In this sample, this clone turned up a few times. V and J are TRBV14 and TRBJ2-3, with D possibly TRBD2 on 5 matching bases. Germline CDR1 reads SGHDN; CDR2 reads FVKESK. V gave up 0 bases and J gave up 5 bases, with 6 bases separating them. This CDR3 has 13 amino acids. In DNA, the CDR3 is TGTGCCAGCAGCCAAGATCGGGGAGATACGCAGTATTTT. Translation gives CASSQDRGDTQYF.

This chain connects TRBV27 to TRBJ1-5; D unclear. The CDR3 consists of 12 residues. The ends were cut back, 6 bases at V and 3 bases at J, with 6 bases in the middle. The germline gives CDR1 MNHEY, CDR2 SMNVEV (reference sequence). The CDR3 here is CASSLNNQPQHF. The CDR3 DNA is TGTGCCAGCAGCCTTAACAATCAGCCCCAGCATTTT.

The V call is TRBV29-1, the J call TRBJ2-6; D ambiguous. Deletions cut 4 bases from V and 0 bases from J, with 7 bases between. Germline values: CDR1 SQVTM, CDR2 ANQGSEA. This CDR3 is built from 14 residues. The CDR3 DNA sequence: TGCAGCGTTGTAGGGAACTCTGGGGCCAACGTCCTGACTTTC. Translated, it gives CSVVGNSGANVLTF. Full variable domain (missing parts from reference TRBV29-1 and TRBJ2-6): SAVISQKPSRDICQRGTSLTIQCQVDSQVTMMFWYRQQPGQSLTLIATANQGSEATYESGFVIDKFPISRPNLTFSTLTVSNMSPEDSSIYLCSVVGNSGANVLTFGAGSRLTVL.

This clone was counted many times. V is TRBV7-2 and J is TRBJ1-2, with D unclear. Trimming stripped 2 bases from V and 8 bases from J, with 15 bases between. Germline V CDR1 and CDR2: SGHTA, FQGNSA. The CDR3 length is 14 residues. The CDR3 bases are TGTGCCAGCAGCTTAATGATTGGGGTCACGGGCTACACCTTC. Encoded protein: CASSLMIGVTGYTF.

The chain employs TRBV6-6 and TRBJ2-7; 11 bases are a match to TRBD2. CDR3 length: 16 amino acids. Germline loops: CDR1 MNHNY, CDR2 SVGAGI (reference sequence). Trimming cost V 6 bases and J 2 bases; bases outside gene matches: 9. The CDR3 sequence: CASRRTGTSGTYEQYF. In nucleotides, the CDR3 is TGTGCCAGCAGACGAACCGGGACTAGCGGCACCTACGAGCAGTACTTC.

This chain's CDR3 is CASSEEGVYGYTF. CDR3 coding DNA: TGTGCCAGCAGTGAAGAGGGCGTCTATGGCTACACCTTC. The rearrangement joins TRBV2 to TRBJ1-2; D call uncertain. The germline V gene has CDR1 SNHLY and CDR2 FYNNEI. CDR3 length: 13 amino acids. The V and J ends lost 1 base and 4 bases respectively, with 7 bases between them.

This clone was recorded many times. This chain connects TRBV27 to TRBJ1-2, with no clear D. CDR1 MNHEY and CDR2 SMNVEV come from the germline V gene (reference sequence). Between the trimmed V and J ends, which lost 7 bases and 10 bases, there was a span of 19 bases. The CDR3 consists of 13 residues. CDR3 loop: CASTTSGVPFYTF. As DNA, the CDR3 is TGTGCCAGCACCACCTCCGGGGTCCCCTTCTACACCTTC.

This clone appeared a few times. This chain joins TRBV5-1 and TRBJ1-2; maybe TRBD1 (6 bases). Per germline, CDR1 SGHRS and CDR2 YFSETQ. V lost 2 bases to trimming and J lost 7 bases, with 6 bases between them. CDR3 size: 11 residues. In DNA, the CDR3 is TGCGCCAGCAGCTTCAGGGGTGGCTACACCTTC. This translates into CASSFRGGYTF.